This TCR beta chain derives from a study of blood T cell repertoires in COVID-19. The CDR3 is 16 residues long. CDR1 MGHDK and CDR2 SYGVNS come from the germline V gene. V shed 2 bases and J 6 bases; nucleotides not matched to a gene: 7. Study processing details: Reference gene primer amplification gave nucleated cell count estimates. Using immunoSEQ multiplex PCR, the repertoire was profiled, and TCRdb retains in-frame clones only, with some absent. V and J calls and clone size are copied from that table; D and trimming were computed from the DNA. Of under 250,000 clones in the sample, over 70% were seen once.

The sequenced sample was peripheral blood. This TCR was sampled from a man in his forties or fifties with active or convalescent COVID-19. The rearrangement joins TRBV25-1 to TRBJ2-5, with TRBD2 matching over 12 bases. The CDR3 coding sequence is TGTGCCAGCAGTGAACTAGCGGGAGGGCCGGGGAAGACCCAGTACTTC. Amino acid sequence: CASSELAGGPGKTQYF.